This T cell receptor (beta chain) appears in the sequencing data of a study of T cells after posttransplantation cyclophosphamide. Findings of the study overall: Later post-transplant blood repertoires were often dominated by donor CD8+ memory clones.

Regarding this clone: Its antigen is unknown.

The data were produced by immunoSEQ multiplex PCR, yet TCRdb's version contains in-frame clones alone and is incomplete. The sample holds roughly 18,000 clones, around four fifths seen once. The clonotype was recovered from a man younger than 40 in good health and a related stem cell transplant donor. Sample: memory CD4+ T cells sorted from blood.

In DNA form, the CDR3 reads TGTGCCAGCAGCCTCCGGGACAGGGGTCGGATGGCTAATGAAAAACTGTTTTTT. Amino acid sequence: CASSLRDRGRMANEKLFF. V and J are TRBV5-8 and TRBJ1-4, with 10 bases lining up with TRBD1. This CDR3 comprises 18 residues. J was trimmed by 3 bases and V by 4 bases; bases with no gene match: 12. In germline, CDR1 is SGHTS, CDR2 YDEGEE.